This T cell receptor (beta chain) was documented in a study of blood T cell repertoires in COVID-19. On the study more broadly: Material from acute and convalescent COVID-19 was sourced from the United States, Italy and Spain.

Germline V gene sequence: CDR1 MNHEY, CDR2 SVGAGI. Trimming cost V 7 bases and J 3 bases, with 10 bases left between them. CDR3 length: 13 amino acids. Two consecutive negative NP/OP PCR tests, clearance, or resolved symptoms defined Cohort 3 recovery. Authors' processing steps: Reference gene primer amplification gave estimated nucleated cell counts. The repertoire was sequenced with immunoSEQ multiplex PCR; TCRdb's copy has only in-frame clones and lacks some. Clone size and the V and J calls come from that table; the DNA yielded D and trimming. Here the sample spans roughly 330,000 clones, approximately 89% being singletons.

V usage is TRBV6-5 and J usage is TRBJ1-3; D is unresolved. The sequence came from a man aged 25 to 45 who had recovered from COVID-19. Sequenced material: PBMCs or T cells enriched from blood (not recorded which). CDR3 protein: CASKEGSGNTIYF. CDR3 nucleotides: TGTGCCAGCAAGGAAGGGAGTGGAAACACCATATATTTT.